This T cell receptor beta chain appears in the sequencing data of a study of metastatic and nonmetastatic thyroid tumors. Germline V lookup: CDR1 MNHNS, CDR2 SASEGT. V lost 6 bases, J lost 9 bases, and 5 bases stayed unmatched. The CDR3 totals 11 residues. This clone ranks as medium-sized (0.01 to 0.1%). There were no patients who had received any treatment before thyroid surgery. Using MiXCR, TCRdb reanalyzed the PCR reads. The sample has over 30,000 clones, under 20% seen once. This receptor was taken from a female donor with papillary thyroid cancer or a benign thyroid nodule (not recorded which). Some clones in this sample may be carry-over from other donors' samples. The chain couples TRBV6-1 to TRBJ2-7; 7 nucleotides line up with TRBD1. Specimen: tumor tissue. The CDR3 region is CASRNRTGQYF. CDR3 DNA: TGTGCCAGCAGGAACCGGACAGGGCAGTACTTC.